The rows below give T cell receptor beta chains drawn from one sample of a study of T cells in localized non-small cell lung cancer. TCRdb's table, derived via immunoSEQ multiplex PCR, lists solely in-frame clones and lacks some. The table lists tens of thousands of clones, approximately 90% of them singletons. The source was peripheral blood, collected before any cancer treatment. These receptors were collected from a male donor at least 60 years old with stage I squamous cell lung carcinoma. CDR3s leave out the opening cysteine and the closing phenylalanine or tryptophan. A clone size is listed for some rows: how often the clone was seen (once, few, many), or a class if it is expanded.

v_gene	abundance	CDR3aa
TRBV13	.	ASSLDQGNYGYT
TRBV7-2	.	ASRPWGGSSGNTIY
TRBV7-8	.	ASSLARSSAF
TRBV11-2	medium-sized	ASSLREYNQPQH
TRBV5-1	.	ASSLVQGASPSGYT
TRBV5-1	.	ASSFTPGTRLNGYT
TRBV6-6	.	ASTRAGEQF
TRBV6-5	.	ASSRGGDTEAF
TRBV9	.	ASSVGMGPYGYT
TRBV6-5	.	ASSYLEESTGGYT
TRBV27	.	ASSSTGTLSYEQY
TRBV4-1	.	ASSQPPRGASGNTIY
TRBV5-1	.	ASSSGTPKDTQY
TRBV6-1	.	ATPRGLAGGETQY
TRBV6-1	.	ASSAVWQPQH
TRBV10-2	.	ASSEGWNEKLF
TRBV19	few	ASSIAGRDGYT
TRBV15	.	ATSRDATNEKLF
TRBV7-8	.	ASSLELAGGWTYNEQF
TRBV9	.	ASSVVATNYGYT
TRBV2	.	ASRRDSGDYNEQF
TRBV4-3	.	ASSHYRGRGEKLF
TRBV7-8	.	ASSLALRGASGNTIY
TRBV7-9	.	ASSLGDRAYQETQY
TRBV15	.	ATKLKFSREEVTEAF
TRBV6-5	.	ASRRHSSDHTEAF
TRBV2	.	ASSPTNTGELF
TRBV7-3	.	ASSILTGGTEAF
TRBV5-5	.	ASSLAGTSVYGYT
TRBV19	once	ASSTLGSFSEAF
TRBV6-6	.	ASSPLPGKSYGYT
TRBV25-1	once	ASSAYHGQGFNEKLF
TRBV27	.	LAGSNTEAF
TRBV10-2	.	ASAGQISSGANVLT
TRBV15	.	ATGLTGSGEQY
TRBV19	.	ASSSGEGIHGPQH
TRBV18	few	ASSPLAGLASGELF
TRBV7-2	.	ASSEGGANDEQF
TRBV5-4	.	ASRGAPGTQETQY
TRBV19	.	ASSLGRLNQPQH
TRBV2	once	ASSDSPPASSYNSPLH
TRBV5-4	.	ASSLTSGGPNSYEQY
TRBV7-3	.	ASSPIWTSGVFTDTQY
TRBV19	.	ASSGLARNEQF
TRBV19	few	ASSGTAHNSPLH
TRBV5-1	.	ASSFDRVQGRRLDSPLH
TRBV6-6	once	ASKNEGVSGNTIY
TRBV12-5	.	ASGLGGLSTEAF